This entry lists 10 T cell receptor beta chains sequenced from one sample in a study of persistence of HIV-infected CD4 T cells. These TCRs' antigens remain unknown. Stimulation used about 10 ug/mL lysate from CMV-infected fibroblasts. CD40L/CD69 double-negative CD45RO-high memory CD4+ T cells were collected. The libraries were made with immunoSEQ version 4 in survey mode. The table came from immunoSEQ multiplex PCR; TCRdb's copy has only in-frame clones and leaves some out. The table includes 50,000 or so clones, 75% to 85% detected once. The material sequenced was CD4+ T cells sorted from PBMCs after approximately 20-hour stimulation, taken from a patient who received antiretroviral therapy. These receptors all stem from an adult man with HIV who was CMV-seropositive.

The CDR3 region is CASSLGGLVGYEQYF. In DNA form, the CDR3 reads TGTGCCAGCAGCTTAGGTGGGCTTGTTGGGTACGAGCAGTACTTC. The chain has TRBV7-6 and TRBJ2-7; D gene unclear. The V end was cut by 1 base, the J end by 4 bases, with 14 bases between. CDR1 is SGHVS and CDR2 is FNYEAQ in the germline V gene. This CDR3 comprises 15 residues. Together with reference TRBV7-6 and TRBJ2-7, the CDR3 gives the full variable domain: GAGVSQSPRYKVTKRGQDVALRCDPISGHVSLYWYRQALGQGPEFLTYFNYEAQQDKSGLPNDRFSAERPEGSISTLTIQRTEQRDSAMYRCASSLGGLVGYEQYFGPGTRLTVT.

By its share, this clone is medium-sized (0.01 to 0.1%). The chain is built from TRBV5-1 and TRBJ2-6; unclear D gene. CDR1 is SGHRS, CDR2 YFSETQ, per germline. The V and J ends lost 2 bases and 0 bases respectively, with 18 bases between them. This CDR3 contains 19 residues. The CDR3 DNA reads TGCGCCAGCAGCTTCACCGGGCCGGCCCAAATCTCTGGGGCCAACGTCCTGACTTTC. It is translated as CASSFTGPAQISGANVLTF. Full variable domain (remainder filled in from reference TRBV5-1 and TRBJ2-6): KAGVTQTPRYLIKTRGQQVTLSCSPISGHRSVSWYQQTPGQGLQFLFEYFSETQRNKGNFPGRFSGRQFSNSRSEMNVSTLELGDSALYLCASSFTGPAQISGANVLTFGAGSRLTVL.

The chain is built from TRBV19 and TRBJ2-3; no firm D call. V lost 4 bases to trimming and J lost 0 bases, with 20 bases between them. From germline, CDR1 is LNHDA and CDR2 SQIVND (reference sequence). The CDR3 has 18 residues. CDR3 coding DNA: TGTGCCAGTAGTAAAGGTATCATAGGGTCTACTAGCACAGATACGCAGTATTTT. Translation: CASSKGIIGSTSTDTQYF. The full variable domain, completed using reference TRBV19 and TRBJ2-3, is DGGITQSPKYLFRKEGQNVTLSCEQNLNHDAMYWYRQDPGQGLRLIYYSQIVNDFQKGDIAEGYSVSREKKESFPLTVTSAQKNPTAFYLCASSKGIIGSTSTDTQYFGPGTRLTVL.

The chain has TRBV7-2 and TRBJ2-5; possible D gene TRBD2, 7 bases. V was clipped by 5 bases and J by 1 base, with 17 bases between them. The length of the CDR3 is 16 residues. Germline loops: CDR1 SGHTA, CDR2 FQGNSA. The CDR3 region has the DNA TGTGCCAGCAGCCTTCAGGGGAGGGGGGTCCAAGAGACCCAGTACTTC. Translation: CASSLQGRGVQETQYF. Full variable domain (missing parts from reference TRBV7-2 and TRBJ2-5): GAGVSQSPSNKVTEKGKDVELRCDPISGHTALYWYRQSLGQGLEFLIYFQGNSAPDKSGLPSDRFSAERTGGSVSTLTIQRTQQEDSAVYLCASSLQGRGVQETQYFGPGTRLLVL.

The chain has TRBV6-1 and TRBJ1-6; D is unclear. V lost 0 bases and J lost 14, with 11 bases in between. The CDR3 spans 13 residues. Germline CDR1 and CDR2: MNHNS and SASEGT. For the CDR3, the DNA is TGTGCCAGCAGTGAAGCGCGTGGTCGGACCCTCCACTTT. Translation: CASSEARGRTLHF.

This clone was found a few times. This CDR3 reads CASSLGSGTGVEKLFF. The DNA for the CDR3 is TGTGCCAGCAGCTTGGGATCTGGGACAGGGGTTGAAAAACTGTTTTTT. The V and J genes are TRBV5-8 and TRBJ1-4, with TRBD1 matching 10 bases. The CDR3 is made up of 16 amino acids. The trim removed 0 bases at V and 7 bases at J, leaving 6 bases unmatched. Per the germline V gene, CDR1 is SGHTS and CDR2 is YDEGEE.

This chain links TRBV7-9 with TRBJ2-3; tentative D call: TRBD2 (7 bases). The CDR3 consists of 16 residues. Trimming removed 6 bases at V and 0 bases at J, with 16 bases between. Germline CDR1 SEHNR, CDR2 FQNEAQ (reference sequence). The DNA for the CDR3 is TGTGCCAGCAGAATTTTCGGGGGGCCGAGCACAGATACGCAGTATTTT. Translating it yields CASRIFGGPSTDTQYF.

CDR3 in amino acids: CASSESGNLADTQYF. The CDR3 DNA is TGCGCCAGCAGTGAATCCGGGAATTTGGCAGATACGCAGTATTTT. The chain carries TRBV10-1 and TRBJ2-3; perhaps TRBD2 as D (5 bases). The CDR3 spans 15 residues. Per germline, CDR1 WNHNN and CDR2 SYGVQD (reference sequence). The V end was cut by 3 bases, the J end by 4 bases, with 14 bases between.

The chain links TRBV5-1 to TRBJ2-7; 7 bases are shared with TRBD2. The CDR3 is 15 residues long. Trimming at V came to 2 bases and at J to 2 bases, leaving 7 bases not matched to a gene. Germline CDR1 is SGHRS and CDR2 is YFSETQ. The CDR3: CASSLSLANTYEQYF. The CDR3 region has the DNA TGCGCCAGCAGCTTATCACTAGCGAATACCTACGAGCAGTACTTC.

The gene calls are TRBV7-9 and TRBJ2-2; D is ambiguous. V lost 1 base and J 3 bases, leaving 12 bases between the germline ends. The V gene's germline CDR1 is SEHNR and CDR2 FQNEAQ (reference sequence). This CDR3 is 16 amino acids long. DNA of the CDR3: TGTGCCAGCAGCTTAGGGCTGGGAATGGACACCGGGGAGCTGTTTTTT. Encoded protein: CASSLGLGMDTGELFF.